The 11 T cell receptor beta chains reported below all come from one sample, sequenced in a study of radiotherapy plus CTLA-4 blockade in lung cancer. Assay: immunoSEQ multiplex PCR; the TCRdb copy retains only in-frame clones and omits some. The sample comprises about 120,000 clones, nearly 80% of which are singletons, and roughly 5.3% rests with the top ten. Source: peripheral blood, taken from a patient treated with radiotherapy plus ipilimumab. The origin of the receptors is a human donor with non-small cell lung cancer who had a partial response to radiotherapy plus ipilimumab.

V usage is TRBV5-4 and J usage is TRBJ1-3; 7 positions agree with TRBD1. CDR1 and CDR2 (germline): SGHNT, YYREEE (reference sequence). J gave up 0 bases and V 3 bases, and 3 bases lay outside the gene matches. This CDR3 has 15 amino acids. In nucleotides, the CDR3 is TGTGCCAGCAGCTGGGACAGCCGCTCTGGAAACACCATATATTTT. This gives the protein CASSWDSRSGNTIYF.

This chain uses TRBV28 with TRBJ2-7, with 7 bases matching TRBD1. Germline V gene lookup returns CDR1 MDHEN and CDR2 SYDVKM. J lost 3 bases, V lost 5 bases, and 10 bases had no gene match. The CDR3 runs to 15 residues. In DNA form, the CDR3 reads TGTGCCAGCAGTGAGGGGGCGAGTAAAGGCTACGAGCAGTACGTC. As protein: CASSEGASKGYEQYV.

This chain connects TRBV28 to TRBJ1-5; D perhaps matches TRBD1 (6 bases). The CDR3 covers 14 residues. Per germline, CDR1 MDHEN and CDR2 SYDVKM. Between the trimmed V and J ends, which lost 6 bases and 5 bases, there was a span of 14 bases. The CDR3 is CASRSGQPDQPQHF. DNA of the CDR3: TGTGCCAGCAGATCGGGACAACCCGATCAGCCCCAGCATTTT.

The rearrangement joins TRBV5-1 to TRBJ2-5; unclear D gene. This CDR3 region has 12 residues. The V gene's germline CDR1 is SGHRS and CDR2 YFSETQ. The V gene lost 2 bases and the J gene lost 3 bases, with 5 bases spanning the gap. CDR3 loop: CASSFGEETQYF. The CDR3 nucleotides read TGCGCCAGCAGCTTCGGAGAAGAGACCCAGTACTTC.

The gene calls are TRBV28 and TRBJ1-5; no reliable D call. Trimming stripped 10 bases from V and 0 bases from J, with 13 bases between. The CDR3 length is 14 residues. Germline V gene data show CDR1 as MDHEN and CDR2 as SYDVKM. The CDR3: CAIEGGLSNQPQHF. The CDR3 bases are TGTGCCATCGAGGGCGGTCTTAGCAATCAGCCCCAGCATTTT.

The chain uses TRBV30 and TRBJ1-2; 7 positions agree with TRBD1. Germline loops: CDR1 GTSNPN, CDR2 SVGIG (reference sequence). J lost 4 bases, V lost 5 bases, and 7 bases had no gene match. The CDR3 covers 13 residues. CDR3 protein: CAWLDRIFYGYTF. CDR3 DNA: TGTGCCTGGCTGGACAGGATCTTCTATGGCTACACCTTC.

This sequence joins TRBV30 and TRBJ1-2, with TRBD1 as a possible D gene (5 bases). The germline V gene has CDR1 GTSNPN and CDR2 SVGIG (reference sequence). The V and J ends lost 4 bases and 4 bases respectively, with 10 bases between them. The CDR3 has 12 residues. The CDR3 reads CAWTPGGYGYTF. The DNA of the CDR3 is TGTGCCTGGACACCCGGGGGCTATGGCTACACCTTC. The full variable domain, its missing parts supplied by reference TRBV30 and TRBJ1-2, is SQTIHQWPATLVQPVGSPLSLECTVEGTSNPNLYWYRQAAGRGLQLLFYSVGIGQISSEVPQNLSASRPQDRQFILSSKKLLLSDSGFYLCAWTPGGYGYTFGSGTRLTVV.

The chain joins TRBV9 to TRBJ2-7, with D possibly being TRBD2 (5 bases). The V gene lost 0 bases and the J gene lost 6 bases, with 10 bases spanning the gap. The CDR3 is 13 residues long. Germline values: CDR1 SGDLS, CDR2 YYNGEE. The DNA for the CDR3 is TGTGCCAGCAGCGTAGGACCCAGCGGCGAGCAGTACTTC. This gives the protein CASSVGPSGEQYF.

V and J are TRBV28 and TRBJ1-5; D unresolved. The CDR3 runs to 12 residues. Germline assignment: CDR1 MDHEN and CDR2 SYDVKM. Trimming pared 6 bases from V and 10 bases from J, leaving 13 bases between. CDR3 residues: CASRRSGSPQHF. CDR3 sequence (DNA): TGTGCCAGCAGACGTTCGGGTTCACCCCAGCATTTT.

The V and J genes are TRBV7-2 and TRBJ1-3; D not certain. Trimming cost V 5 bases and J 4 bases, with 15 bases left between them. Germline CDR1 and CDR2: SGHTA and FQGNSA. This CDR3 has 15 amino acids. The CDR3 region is CASSQRLGAGNTIYF. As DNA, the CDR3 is TGTGCCAGCAGCCAGAGACTGGGAGCGGGAAACACCATATATTTT.

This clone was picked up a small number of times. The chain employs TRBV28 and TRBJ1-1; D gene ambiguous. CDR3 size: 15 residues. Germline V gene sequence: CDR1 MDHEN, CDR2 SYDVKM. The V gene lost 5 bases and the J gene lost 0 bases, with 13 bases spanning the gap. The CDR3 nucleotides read TGTGCCAGCAGTCCCCTACCCAGGATGAACACTGAAGCTTTCTTT. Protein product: CASSPLPRMNTEAFF.